These 19 T cell receptor beta chains were sequenced from one sample in a study of T cells in Graves' hyperthyroidism and ophthalmopathy. Amplification yielded TCR beta CDR3 regions, with RNA transcripts as the source. Carried out on the TCR CDR3, a first-round RT-PCR used the HTBI primer set. In TCRdb, the multiplex PCR reads were re-called with MiXCR into one record per CDR3 protein. This table holds roughly 500,000 distinct CDR3 sequences, around 24% found once. Sequenced: blood. Source of these receptors: a woman in her thirties with Graves' ophthalmopathy.

The V call is TRBV2, the J call TRBJ2-7, with D tentatively TRBD1 or TRBD2 (6 bases each). V lost 10 bases to trimming and J lost 0 bases, with 13 bases between them. CDR1 is SNHLY, CDR2 FYNNEI, per germline. The CDR3 loop spans 13 amino acids. The CDR3 is CAIQGGSSYEQYF. The CDR3 coding sequence is TGTGCCATCCAAGGGGGGTCCTCCTACGAGCAGTACTTC.

V is TRBV12-3 or TRBV12-4 and J is TRBJ1-2; 9 positions agree with TRBD1. With V trimmed by 5 bases and J by 3 bases, 13 bases remained unmatched. The CDR3 totals 17 residues. CDR3 region: CASSPAGTGKGYYGYTF. DNA for the CDR3: TGTGCCAGCAGTCCTGCCGGGACAGGGAAAGGGTACTATGGCTACACCTTC.

This sequence joins TRBV6-2 or TRBV6-3 and TRBJ2-2, with 16 positions matching TRBD2. V shed 5 bases and J 2 bases; nucleotides not matched to a gene: 11. Germline assignment: CDR1 MNHEY and CDR2 SVGEGT. The CDR3 sequence is 20 residues long. The CDR3 here is CASSNVPGLAGGRNTGELFF. CDR3 in DNA: TGTGCCAGCAGTAATGTTCCGGGACTAGCGGGGGGGCGAAACACCGGGGAGCTGTTTTTT.

The sample holds many counts of this clonotype. The chain recombines TRBV9 with TRBJ2-5; no definite D call. The V end was cut by 2 bases, the J end by 1 base, with 18 bases between. The CDR3 totals 17 residues. Germline CDR1 and CDR2: SGDLS and YYNGEE. The CDR3 loop is CASSVYPIIGFQETQYF. The DNA for the CDR3 is TGTGCCAGCAGCGTCTATCCGATAATCGGGTTCCAAGAGACCCAGTACTTC.

This clonotype has a count of ten or more. The chain uses TRBV12-3 or TRBV12-4 and TRBJ1-1, with D possibly being TRBD1 (6 bases). The CDR3 totals 12 residues. The V end lost 8 bases, the J end lost 3 bases, and 10 bases lay between the germline ends. CDR3 DNA: TGTGCCAGCGTCGGACAGTACACTGAAGCTTTCTTT. Amino acid sequence: CASVGQYTEAFF.

CDR3 DNA sequence: TGTGCCAGCAGCGACCACACCGGGGAGCTGTTTTTT. It is translated as CASSDHTGELFF. The rearrangement uses TRBV5-3 and TRBJ2-2, with no clear D. TRBV5-3 is assigned to the ORF class and has an uncertain function. Trimming pared 8 bases from V and 3 bases from J, leaving 8 bases between. The CDR3 has 12 amino acids.

This clonotype was picked up a small number of times. The chain carries TRBV6-1 and TRBJ2-7; 9 nucleotides align to TRBD2. The CDR3 spans 15 residues. Looked up from germline, CDR1 is MNHNS and CDR2 is SASEGT. Germline trimming cut 2 bases from V and 2 bases from J; bases unmatched to any gene: 4. The CDR3 here is CASSEFSGSPYEQYF. Here the CDR3 DNA reads TGTGCCAGCAGTGAATTTAGCGGGAGTCCCTACGAGCAGTACTTC.

This clonotype has at least ten counts. The CDR3: CASSYSTYSNQPQHF. The CDR3 nucleotides are TGTGCCAGCAGTTACTCCACCTATAGCAATCAGCCCCAGCATTTT. The chain employs TRBV6-2 or TRBV6-3 and TRBJ1-5; the D is unclear. V was pared by 0 bases and J by 0 bases, with 6 bases between. The CDR3 spans 15 residues. Germline CDR1 reads MNHEY; CDR2 reads SVGEGT.

This clonotype was detected many times. V is TRBV13 and J is TRBJ1-5; D remains ambiguous. This CDR3 is 13 amino acids long. Germline CDR1 is PRHDT and CDR2 is FYEKMQ (reference sequence). V lost 2 bases, J lost 5 bases, and 7 bases lay in between. The CDR3 coding sequence is TGTGCCAGCAGCTTAAGTCCAGATCAGCCCCAGCATTTT. Encoded protein: CASSLSPDQPQHF.

The gene calls are TRBV6-5 and TRBJ1-2, with a possible D match to TRBD1 (5 bases). The CDR3 runs to 15 residues. Germline-derived CDR1 and CDR2 are MNHEY and SVGAGI. With 0 bases removed from V and 4 bases from J, the gap between germline ends came to 12 bases. CDR3 DNA: TGTGCCAGCAGTTACTCTTCTGGGGCTGGCTATGGCTACACCTTC. Translation: CASSYSSGAGYGYTF.

The chain combines TRBV5-5 with TRBJ1-5; unclear D gene. With 1 base removed from V and 1 base from J, the gap between germline ends came to 12 bases. Germline assignment: CDR1 SGHKS and CDR2 YYEKEE (reference sequence). The CDR3 sequence is 16 residues long. For the CDR3, the DNA is TGTGCCAGCAGCTTGTTTCCGGTATGGAGCAATCAGCCCCAGCATTTT. Protein product: CASSLFPVWSNQPQHF.

The CDR3 spells CSARVIQGAGGTQYF. For the CDR3, the DNA is TGCAGTGCTAGAGTTATACAGGGGGCCGGGGGGACCCAGTACTTC. This chain uses TRBV20-1 with TRBJ2-5; 9 positions match TRBD1. This CDR3 is 15 amino acids long. V trimming: 1 base; J trimming: 7 bases; junction bases outside the gene matches: 10. Germline CDR1 reads DFQATT; CDR2 reads SNEGSKA (reference sequence).

This clonotype was counted only a few times. This chain uses TRBV2 with TRBJ1-1; D unclear. The V end lost 8 bases, the J end lost 3 bases, and 7 bases lay between the germline ends. The germline gives CDR1 SNHLY, CDR2 FYNNEI. This CDR3 spans 11 amino acids. DNA of the CDR3: TGTGCCAGCCGCTACGACACTGAAGCTTTCTTT. Its protein product is CASRYDTEAFF. The entire variable domain, with the rest obtained from reference TRBV2 and TRBJ1-1, is as follows: EPEVTQTPSHQVTQMGQEVILRCVPISNHLYFYWYRQILGQKVEFLVSFYNNEISEKSEIFDDQFSVERPDGSNFTLKIRSTKLEDSAMYFCASRYDTEAFFGQGTRLTVV.

This clonotype was detected only a few times. At one of its ends the junction is not consistent with the germline gene, which may arise from a read error. The genes are TRBV19 and TRBJ1-1; D gene uncertain. This CDR3 is built from 13 residues. Per germline, CDR1 LNHDA and CDR2 SQIVND (reference sequence). CDR3 sequence reads: CASSSSVNIEAFF. The CDR3 bases are TGTGCCAGTAGTTCTTCGGTGAACATTGAAGCTTTCTTT.

The table lists this clonotype with many counts. The chain has TRBV2 and TRBJ2-2; D assignment may be TRBD1 or TRBD2 (6 bases each). With 6 bases removed from V and 3 bases from J, the gap between germline ends came to 14 bases. This CDR3 comprises 15 residues. Germline V gene lookup returns CDR1 SNHLY and CDR2 FYNNEI. The DNA for the CDR3 is TGTGCCAGCAGCTACAGGGAGGCGGACACCGGGGAGCTGTTTTTT. Translating gives CASSYREADTGELFF.

The CDR3 spells CSAPGLRRYEQYF. CDR3 nucleotide sequence: TGCAGTGCCCCGGGACTTAGGCGATACGAGCAGTACTTC. The chain carries TRBV20-1 and TRBJ2-7, with a possible D match to TRBD2 (6 bases). V was clipped by 6 bases and J by 4 bases, with 16 bases between them. Per germline, CDR1 DFQATT and CDR2 SNEGSKA (reference sequence). The CDR3 spans 13 residues.

This clonotype occurred many times. V usage is TRBV14 and J usage is TRBJ1-1; D is possibly TRBD1 (5 bases). Germline loops: CDR1 SGHDN, CDR2 FVKESK. There are 16 residues in the CDR3. V was clipped by 4 bases and J by 2 bases, with 17 bases between them. CDR3: CASSRYLRGDNTEAFF. The CDR3 coding sequence is TGTGCCAGCAGCCGTTACCTTAGGGGAGACAACACTGAAGCTTTCTTT.

This clonotype has ten or more counts. V is TRBV7-2 and J is TRBJ2-5; 12 positions match TRBD2. Per germline, CDR1 SGHTA and CDR2 FQGNSA. Trimming took 2 bases from V and 5 from J; bases not matched to a gene: 6. This CDR3 is built from 16 residues. The CDR3 DNA sequence: TGTGCCAGCAGCTTATGGGCTAGCGGGGGGGCCGAGACCCAGTACTTC. Translating it yields CASSLWASGGAETQYF.

The J gene is TRBJ2-7, the V gene TRBV27; 16 bases map to TRBD2. The CDR3 is 18 residues long. V was clipped by 5 bases and J by 2 bases; unmatched bases: 9. Germline values: CDR1 MNHEY, CDR2 SMNVEV (reference sequence). CDR3 protein: CASSKHPGLAGGAYEQYF. As DNA, the CDR3 is TGTGCCAGCAGTAAACATCCGGGACTAGCGGGGGGGGCCTACGAGCAGTACTTC.